A selection of T cell receptor beta chains follows, all from one sample in a study of T-cell memory formation after mild COVID-19. TCRdb re-called the 5' RACE reads with MiXCR, one entry per CDR3 protein. The sample lists 70,000 to 95,000 distinct CDR3 sequences; roughly 13% were seen once. Sequenced material: PBMCs or a T cell subset sorted from them (not recorded which). The receptors were sampled from a young man who had mild COVID-19 (a few samples of this study predate the infection). Cell type and time point are not known. Each CDR3 is given with its conserved first and last residue. Each record gives: J gene, clone size, D gene, V gene, CDR3 DNA, CDR3 protein. A D gene is named only where the DNA matches it firmly. Size is stated for part of the rows, as once, few or many counts, or as a class when the clone is expanded.

TRBJ2-1 | many | TRBD1 | TRBV12-3/TRBV12-4 | TGTGCCAGCAGTTTGTCCCGACACAGGGGTAAGAATGAGCAGTTCTTC | CASSLSRHRGKNEQFF
TRBJ2-3 | . | . | TRBV11-2 | TGTGCCAGCAGCCCGCCACAGGCTTCCACGAATACGCAGTATTTT | CASSPPQASTNTQYF
TRBJ2-5 | few | . | TRBV11-3 | TGTGCCAGCAGCTTAGTGACGTCCAGGTTACACTTTGAAGAGACCCAGTACTTC | CASSLVTSRLHFEETQYF
TRBJ2-1 | . | TRBD2 | TRBV4-1 | TGCGCCAGCAGCCGTTCGGCGGGGGGGCTCTACAATGAGCAGTTCTTC | CASSRSAGGLYNEQFF
TRBJ2-5 | . | TRBD1 | TRBV5-1 | TGCGCCAGCAGCTCAGGACAGGCAGTCCAAGAGACCCAGTACTTC | CASSSGQAVQETQYF
TRBJ1-5 | . | . | TRBV4-2 | TGTGCCAGCAGCCCCCGTGAGGGGAATCAGCCCCAGCATTTT | CASSPREGNQPQHF
TRBJ1-2 | few | TRBD1 | TRBV5-1 | TGCGCCAGCAGCTATGACAGGGCGAAGAACTATGGCTACACCTTC | CASSYDRAKNYGYTF
TRBJ2-5 | few | . | TRBV7-3 | TGTGCCAGCAGCCCGACGACTGCCCGGGAGACCCAGTACTTC | CASSPTTARETQYF
TRBJ1-3 | once | . | TRBV29-1 | TGCAGCGTTGAACTGGACAGCCATTTCACCATATATTTT | CSVELDSHFTIYF
TRBJ1-4 | few | . | TRBV20-1 | TGCAGTGCTAGAGGGGGGGGACGGCGCCAAACTAATGAAAAACTGTTTTTT | CSARGGGRRQTNEKLFF
TRBJ1-5 | . | . | TRBV12-3/TRBV12-4 | TGTGCCAGCAGTTTGGGACACCTCAATCAGCCCCAGCATTTT | CASSLGHLNQPQHF
TRBJ2-3 | few | . | TRBV4-3 | TGCGCCAGCAGCCAAGGAGATGGGGGGGCCCCAGATACGCAGTATTTT | CASSQGDGGAPDTQYF
TRBJ2-7 | few | . | TRBV14 | TGTGCCAGCAGCCAAGAAGGGCTAGCGCCGTACTTC | CASSQEGLAPYF
TRBJ2-3 | . | . | TRBV7-2 | TGTGCCAGCAGCTCCACAGGGCGGAGTGGCACAGATACGCAGTATTTT | CASSSTGRSGTDTQYF
TRBJ2-1 | . | . | TRBV3-1 | TGTGCCAGCAGCCAAGATTTGGGTCCTGAGCAGTTCTTC | CASSQDLGPEQFF
TRBJ1-4 | . | . | TRBV4-3 | TGCGCCAGCAGCCAAGTCCAGGGCGATGAAAAACTGTTTTTT | CASSQVQGDEKLFF
TRBJ1-5 | . | TRBD1 | TRBV20-1 | TGCAGTACCCCGACGACAGGGGGGAATCAGCCCCAGCATTTT | CSTPTTGGNQPQHF
TRBJ2-1 | many | TRBD2 | TRBV7-6 | TGTGCCAGCAGCACGGGACTAGCAGAGTGGAGATCCTACAATGAGCAGTTCTTC | CASSTGLAEWRSYNEQFF
TRBJ2-5 | many | . | TRBV7-6 | TGTGCCAGCAGCTTAGGAGGAAAGACCCAGTACTTC | CASSLGGKTQYF
TRBJ2-5 | few | TRBD1 | TRBV20-1 | TGCAGTGCTAGAGATTGGGACAGGGGCCAAGAGACCCAGTACTTC | CSARDWDRGQETQYF
TRBJ2-3 | few | . | TRBV6-5 | TGTGCCAGCAGTCCGCAGGGGGGGGAAAATACGCAGTATTTT | CASSPQGGENTQYF
TRBJ1-3 | few | . | TRBV7-6 | TGTGCCAGCAGCCCTGGTGGTGGAAACACCATATATTTT | CASSPGGGNTIYF